This passage covers 31 T cell receptor beta chains from one sample sequenced in a study of blood T cell repertoires in COVID-19. Libraries were prepared by immunoSEQ multiplex PCR; TCRdb keeps only in-frame clonotypes and omits some of them. Of 200,000 or so clones in the sample, nearly 90% were seen once. Sequencing was performed on PBMCs or T cells enriched from blood (not recorded which). The receptor set was obtained from a man aged 25 to 40 who had recovered from COVID-19.

This sequence joins TRBV12-5 and TRBJ2-1; 15 nucleotides match TRBD2. Germline V gives CDR1 LGHNT, CDR2 FRNRAP. The CDR3 loop spans 23 amino acids. V shed 4 bases and J 0 bases; nucleotides not matched to a gene: 19. CDR3 amino acids: CASGSPPGLAGGHPRSSYNEQFF. The CDR3 coding sequence is TGTGCTAGTGGTTCTCCCCCGGGACTAGCGGGGGGCCACCCGCGAAGCTCCTACAATGAGCAGTTCTTC.

The chain employs TRBV5-1 and TRBJ2-7; D is undetermined. The germline V gene has CDR1 SGHRS and CDR2 YFSETQ. Trimming took off 0 bases at V and 3 bases at J, with 10 bases between the two ends. The length of the CDR3 is 14 residues. The CDR3, as DNA: TGCGCCAGCAGCTTGGCGATAGACAACTACGAGCAGTACTTC. This gives the protein CASSLAIDNYEQYF.

This chain uses TRBV19 with TRBJ2-7; the match to TRBD1 covers 9 bases. The V and J ends lost 8 bases and 1 base, in that order; junction bases with no gene match: 3. Germline V lookup: CDR1 LNHDA, CDR2 SQIVND (reference sequence). CDR3 length: 13 amino acids. CDR3 nucleotides: TGTGCCAGTTCGACAGGGGGTTCCTACGAGCAGTACTTC. Residues: CASSTGGSYEQYF. The variable domain in full, with the rest retrieved from reference TRBV19 and TRBJ2-7, is DGGITQSPKYLFRKEGQNVTLSCEQNLNHDAMYWYRQDPGQGLRLIYYSQIVNDFQKGDIAEGYSVSREKKESFPLTVTSAQKNPTAFYLCASSTGGSYEQYFGPGTRLTVT.

The rearrangement uses TRBV28 and TRBJ2-1, with 10 bases identical to TRBD1. Per the germline V gene, CDR1 is MDHEN and CDR2 is SYDVKM. V shed 4 bases, J shed 7 bases, and the junction held 7 bases outside the gene matches. This CDR3 region has 15 residues. CDR3 coding DNA: TGTGCCAGCAGTTCAGGGACAGGGGTGGAAAATGAGCAGTTCTTC. It yields the protein CASSSGTGVENEQFF.

This clone was detected many times. The chain carries TRBV30 and TRBJ2-7, with 7 positions matching TRBD1. The J segment lost 4 bases and the V segment lost 4 bases, leaving 7 bases of the junction unmatched. Germline V gene data show CDR1 as GTSNPN and CDR2 as SVGIG (reference sequence). The CDR3 spans 13 residues. The CDR3, as DNA: TGTGCCTGGACGGACAGGCACCGGTACGAGCAGTACTTC. This sequence encodes CAWTDRHRYEQYF.

This clone was seen only once. This chain connects TRBV30 to TRBJ2-4; D ambiguous. V dropped 4 bases and J dropped 2 bases, with 24 bases sitting between them. This CDR3 has 18 amino acids. CDR1 GTSNPN and CDR2 SVGIG come from the germline V gene (reference sequence). CDR3 amino acids: CAWKSEFGQARTKNIQYF. The CDR3 nucleotides read TGTGCCTGGAAGTCCGAATTTGGGCAGGCCCGGACCAAAAACATTCAGTACTTC. The full variable domain, with the rest looked up from reference TRBV30 and TRBJ2-4, is SQTIHQWPATLVQPVGSPLSLECTVEGTSNPNLYWYRQAAGRGLQLLFYSVGIGQISSEVPQNLSASRPQDRQFILSSKKLLLSDSGFYLCAWKSEFGQARTKNIQYFGAGTRLSVL.

Only a few counts were recorded for this clone. The chain is built from TRBV27 and TRBJ2-1, with 7 bases that match TRBD2. The trim removed 3 bases at V and 4 bases at J, leaving 9 bases unmatched. Germline CDR1 is MNHEY and CDR2 is SMNVEV (reference sequence). The CDR3 sequence is 16 residues long. The CDR3 region has the DNA TGTGCCAGCAGTTTGACCGGGCCTAGCGGATACAATGAGCAGTTCTTC. This translates into CASSLTGPSGYNEQFF.

The chain carries TRBV5-6 and TRBJ1-5; weak D call: TRBD1 (6 bases). V lost 2 bases and J lost 1, with 10 bases in between. Germline CDR1 and CDR2: SGHDT and YYEEEE. The CDR3 totals 15 residues. The CDR3 nucleotides are TGTGCCAGCAGCTTAAGGGGGAGCAGCAATCAGCCCCAGCATTTT. As protein: CASSLRGSSNQPQHF.

The chain employs TRBV7-2 and TRBJ1-2; D not resolved. The ends were cut back, 1 base at V and 8 bases at J, with 8 bases in the middle. The CDR3 is 12 residues long. Per the germline V gene, CDR1 is SGHTA and CDR2 is FQGNSA. CDR3 DNA sequence: TGTGCCAGCAGCTTAGGCGGGCCGGGCTACACCTTC. This encodes CASSLGGPGYTF.

The chain combines TRBV25-1 with TRBJ1-2, with 12 bases identical to TRBD1. Trimming removed 2 bases from V and 6 bases from J; junction bases left unmatched: 4. Germline V gene data show CDR1 as MGHDK and CDR2 as SYGVNS. The CDR3 runs 15 residues. CDR3 DNA: TGTGCCAGCAGTGAAAGGGGACAGGGGGCTAATGGCTACACCTTC. It translates to CASSERGQGANGYTF.

The CDR3 DNA reads TGTGCCAGCTCACCGGGGACAGGGTCTCTTTTTGACAGCAATCAGCCCCAGCATTTT. Translating it yields CASSPGTGSLFDSNQPQHF. The chain uses TRBV18 and TRBJ1-5; 9 nucleotides match TRBD1. V shed 3 bases, J shed 1 base, and the junction held 13 bases outside the gene matches. The CDR3 is 19 residues long. Per the germline V gene, CDR1 is KGHSH and CDR2 is LQKENI.

On this clone: In the same sample, other DNA sequences code for this CDR3. The chain is built from TRBV2 and TRBJ1-5; TRBD1 is a possible D gene (5 bases). The V end lost 4 bases, the J end lost 1 base, and 5 bases lay between the germline ends. This CDR3 spans 13 amino acids. Looked up from germline, CDR1 is SNHLY and CDR2 is FYNNEI. The CDR3 DNA reads TGTGCCAGCAGTGGACAGAGCAATCAGCCCCAGCATTTT. Translated: CASSGQSNQPQHF.

The chain employs TRBV28 and TRBJ1-3, with a tentative D call TRBD1 (5 bases). Germline CDR1 MDHEN, CDR2 SYDVKM. The CDR3 sequence is 16 residues long. Trimming took 5 bases from V and 0 from J, leaving 14 bases between them. In DNA, the CDR3 is TGTGCCAGCAGTCTTGACAGAACTCCCTCTGGAAACACCATATATTTT. This sequence encodes CASSLDRTPSGNTIYF.

The rearrangement joins TRBV12-3 or TRBV12-4 to TRBJ2-5; D is unresolved. V shed 4 bases and J shed 0 bases, with 6 bases lying between them. The CDR3 runs 13 residues. The CDR3 is CASSSPHQETQYF. CDR3 DNA sequence: TGTGCCAGCAGTTCCCCTCACCAAGAGACCCAGTACTTC.

The chain recombines TRBV18 with TRBJ1-2; TRBD1 matches at 8 bases. The V and J ends lost 4 bases and 10 bases, in that order; junction bases with no gene match: 5. Germline CDR1 is KGHSH and CDR2 is LQKENI. The CDR3 extends over 12 amino acids. CDR3 nucleotides: TGTGCCAGCTCACGACAGGGGCCCGCCTACACCTTC. Translated, it gives CASSRQGPAYTF.

The rearrangement uses TRBV11-2 and TRBJ2-7; D may be TRBD1 (6 bases). Per the germline V gene, CDR1 is SGHAT and CDR2 is FQNNGV. There are 15 residues in the CDR3. The ends were cut back, 3 bases at V and 7 bases at J, with 19 bases in the middle. The CDR3 sequence is CASSFLRGSSAEQYF. DNA of the CDR3: TGTGCCAGCAGCTTCCTCAGGGGAAGCTCTGCTGAGCAGTACTTC.

V gene TRBV19 combines with J gene TRBJ2-7; 11 bases fit TRBD2. CDR1 LNHDA and CDR2 SQIVND come from the germline V gene (reference sequence). The V gene end was trimmed by 7 bases and the J gene end by 1 base; junction bases not matched to a gene: 15. The CDR3 sequence is 18 residues long. CDR3 loop: CASTSPEPGLADSYEQYF. The CDR3, as DNA: TGTGCCAGTACCTCACCCGAACCGGGACTAGCGGATTCCTACGAGCAGTACTTC.

This clone was detected only once. The chain combines TRBV2 with TRBJ2-4; the match to TRBD1 covers 7 bases. This CDR3 comprises 15 residues. Germline V gives CDR1 SNHLY, CDR2 FYNNEI. J gave up 0 bases and V 4 bases, and 3 bases lay outside the gene matches. DNA of the CDR3: TGTGCCAGCAGTGGGGACAGCTTAGCCAAAAACATTCAGTACTTC. It yields the protein CASSGDSLAKNIQYF.

The rearrangement links TRBV10-2 to TRBJ2-5, with 7 positions matching TRBD2. Germline V lookup: CDR1 WSHSY, CDR2 SAAADI. V lost 1 base and J lost 7; bases outside the gene matches: 15. CDR3 length: 17 amino acids. The CDR3: CASSEFSGWEGHTTQYF. As DNA, the CDR3 is TGCGCCAGCAGTGAGTTCAGCGGGTGGGAGGGCCATACGACCCAGTACTTC.

The V gene is TRBV27, the J gene TRBJ2-4; 9 nucleotides line up with TRBD1. Germline CDR1 is MNHEY and CDR2 is SMNVEV (reference sequence). J gave up 0 bases and V 6 bases, and 9 bases lay outside the gene matches. The CDR3 is 17 residues long. Written as DNA, the CDR3 is TGTGCCAGCAGACCCGGGACAGGGCCTCTAGCCAAAAACATTCAGTACTTC. Translating gives CASRPGTGPLAKNIQYF.

This rearrangement joins TRBV5-4 to TRBJ1-1; unclear D gene. This CDR3 is built from 14 residues. V was shortened by 1 base and J by 4 bases, with 11 bases between the two germline ends. The V gene's germline CDR1 is SGHNT and CDR2 YYREEE (reference sequence). CDR3 residues: CASSLLTGITEAFF. DNA of the CDR3: TGTGCCAGCAGCTTGCTAACGGGGATCACTGAAGCTTTCTTT.

The chain carries TRBV5-1 and TRBJ2-2; 7 bases are a match to TRBD1. This CDR3 contains 15 residues. The germline V gene has CDR1 SGHRS and CDR2 YFSETQ. V lost 4 bases and J lost 1; bases outside the gene matches: 4. This CDR3 is CASSLGDRNTGELFF. The CDR3 DNA reads as TGCGCCAGCAGCCTTGGGGACAGGAACACCGGGGAGCTGTTTTTT.

V gene TRBV9 combines with J gene TRBJ1-5; D is ambiguous. The V and J ends lost 0 bases and 2 bases respectively, with 12 bases between them. Germline V gene sequence: CDR1 SGDLS, CDR2 YYNGEE. The CDR3 totals 16 residues. The DNA for the CDR3 is TGTGCCAGCAGCGTAGGACCGAACCAGGGCAATCAGCCCCAGCATTTT. This translates into CASSVGPNQGNQPQHF.

The rearrangement joins TRBV5-1 to TRBJ1-4, with D uncertain. V dropped 4 bases and J dropped 2 bases, with 9 bases sitting between them. Germline V gene data show CDR1 as SGHRS and CDR2 as YFSETQ. The CDR3 sequence is 14 residues long. CDR3 in DNA: TGCGCCAGCAGCCCGGGAGAGACTAATGAAAAACTGTTTTTT. It specifies CASSPGETNEKLFF.

This sequence joins TRBV18 and TRBJ1-2; no clear D. Trimming stripped 5 bases from V and 0 bases from J, with 10 bases between. The CDR3 length is 14 residues. The germline gives CDR1 KGHSH, CDR2 LQKENI. The CDR3 reads CASSGRQSNYGYTF. Written as DNA, the CDR3 is TGTGCCAGCTCAGGGCGTCAATCTAACTATGGCTACACCTTC.

The V gene is TRBV19, the J gene TRBJ1-6, with 11 bases aligning to TRBD1. The V gene's germline CDR1 is LNHDA and CDR2 SQIVND (reference sequence). The CDR3 spans 14 residues. J was trimmed by 6 bases and V by 10 bases; bases with no gene match: 5. CDR3 in DNA: TGTGCCACGGGACAGGGGGGGATTAATTCACCCCTCCACTTT. As protein: CATGQGGINSPLHF.

The rearrangement joins TRBV28 to TRBJ1-6; D may be TRBD1 (5 bases). Trimming left V 5 bases short and J 7 bases short, with 12 bases between. This CDR3 region has 14 residues. Germline V gene lookup returns CDR1 MDHEN and CDR2 SYDVKM. CDR3 DNA: TGTGCCAGCAGTAGGGGAGGGTGGAATTCACCCCTCCACTTT. This encodes CASSRGGWNSPLHF.

This rearrangement joins TRBV6-5 to TRBJ1-4, with a tentative D call TRBD1 (5 bases). V lost 6 bases to trimming and J lost 8 bases, with 16 bases between them. The CDR3 consists of 14 residues. Germline CDR1 reads MNHEY; CDR2 reads SVGAGI. CDR3 protein: CASRRTSSAEKLFF. The CDR3 DNA sequence: TGTGCCAGCAGACGGACATCCTCAGCGGAAAAACTGTTTTTT.

This chain links TRBV7-6 with TRBJ1-4; the D is unclear. Trimming stripped 0 bases from V and 4 bases from J, with 12 bases between. The CDR3 is 16 residues long. CDR1 and CDR2 from the germline V gene are SGHVS and FNYEAQ. The CDR3 coding sequence is TGTGCCAGCAGCTTAGCGATTACGGGGTTTAATGAAAAACTGTTTTTT. It yields the protein CASSLAITGFNEKLFF. Full variable domain (missing parts from reference TRBV7-6 and TRBJ1-4): GAGVSQSPRYKVTKRGQDVALRCDPISGHVSLYWYRQALGQGPEFLTYFNYEAQQDKSGLPNDRFSAERPEGSISTLTIQRTEQRDSAMYRCASSLAITGFNEKLFFGSGTQLSVL.

This sequence joins TRBV15 and TRBJ1-5, with 7 bases lining up with TRBD1. Germline CDR1 and CDR2: LNHNV and YYDKDF (reference sequence). This CDR3 has 14 residues. V lost 5 bases, J lost 6 bases, and 7 bases stayed unmatched. Here the CDR3 DNA reads TGTGCCACCAGCCGGGCAGGGGGAGGTCAGCCCCAGCATTTT. Amino acid sequence: CATSRAGGGQPQHF.

This chain joins TRBV5-6 and TRBJ2-1; no definite D call. Germline V gives CDR1 SGHDT, CDR2 YYEEEE. Trimming took off 1 base at V and 9 bases at J, with 14 bases between the two ends. The CDR3 extends over 14 amino acids. This chain's CDR3 is CASSLTVRLGEQFF. The CDR3 nucleotides are TGTGCCAGCAGCTTGACGGTCAGGCTTGGTGAGCAGTTCTTC.